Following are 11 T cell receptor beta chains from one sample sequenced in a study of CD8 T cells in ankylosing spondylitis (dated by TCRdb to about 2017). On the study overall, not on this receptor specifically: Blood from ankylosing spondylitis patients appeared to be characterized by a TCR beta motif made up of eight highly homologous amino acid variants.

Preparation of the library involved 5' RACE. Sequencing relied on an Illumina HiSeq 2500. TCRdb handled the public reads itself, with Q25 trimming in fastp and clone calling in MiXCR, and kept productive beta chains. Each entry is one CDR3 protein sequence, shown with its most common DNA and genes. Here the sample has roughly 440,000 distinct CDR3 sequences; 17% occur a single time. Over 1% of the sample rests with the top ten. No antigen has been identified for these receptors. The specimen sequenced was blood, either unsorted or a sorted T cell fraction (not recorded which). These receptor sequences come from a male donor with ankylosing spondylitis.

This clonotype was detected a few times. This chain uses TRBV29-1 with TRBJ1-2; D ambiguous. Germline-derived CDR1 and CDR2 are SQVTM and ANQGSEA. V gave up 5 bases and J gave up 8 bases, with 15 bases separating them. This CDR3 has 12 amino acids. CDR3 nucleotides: TGCAGCGTTATAAGCGGACGCGTCGGCTACACCTTC. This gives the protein CSVISGRVGYTF.

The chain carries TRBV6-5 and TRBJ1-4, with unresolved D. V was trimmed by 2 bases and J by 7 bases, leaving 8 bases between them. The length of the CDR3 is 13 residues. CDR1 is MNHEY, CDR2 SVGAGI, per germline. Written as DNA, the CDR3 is TGTGCCAGCAGTTACAGGGTTGGTGAAAAACTGTTTTTT. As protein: CASSYRVGEKLFF.

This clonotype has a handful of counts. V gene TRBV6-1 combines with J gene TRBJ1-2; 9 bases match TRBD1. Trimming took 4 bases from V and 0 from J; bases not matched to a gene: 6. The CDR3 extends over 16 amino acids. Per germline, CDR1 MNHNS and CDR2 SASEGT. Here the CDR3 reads CASSALGTGSNYGYTF. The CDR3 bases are TGTGCCAGCAGTGCCCTTGGGACAGGGTCTAACTATGGCTACACCTTC.

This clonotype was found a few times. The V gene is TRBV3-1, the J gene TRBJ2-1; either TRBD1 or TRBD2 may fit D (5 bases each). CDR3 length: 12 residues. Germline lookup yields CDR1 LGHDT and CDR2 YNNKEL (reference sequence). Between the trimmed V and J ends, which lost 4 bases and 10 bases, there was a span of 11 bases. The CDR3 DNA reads TGTGCCAGCAGCCCCCGGGGCCGGGAGCAGTTCTTC. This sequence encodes CASSPRGREQFF.

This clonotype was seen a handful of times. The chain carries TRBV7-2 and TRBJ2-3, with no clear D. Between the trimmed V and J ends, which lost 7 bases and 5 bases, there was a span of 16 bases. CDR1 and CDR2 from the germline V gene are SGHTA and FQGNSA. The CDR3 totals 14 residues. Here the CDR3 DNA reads TGTGCCAGCAAGGAGCGTTTGTCCCTAGATACGCAGTATTTT. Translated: CASKERLSLDTQYF.

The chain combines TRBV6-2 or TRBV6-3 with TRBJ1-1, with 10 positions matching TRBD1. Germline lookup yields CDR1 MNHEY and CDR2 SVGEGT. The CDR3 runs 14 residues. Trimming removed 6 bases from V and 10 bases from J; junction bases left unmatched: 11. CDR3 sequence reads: CASSRSGQGKGAFF. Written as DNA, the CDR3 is TGTGCCAGCAGCAGATCGGGACAGGGGAAAGGAGCTTTCTTT.

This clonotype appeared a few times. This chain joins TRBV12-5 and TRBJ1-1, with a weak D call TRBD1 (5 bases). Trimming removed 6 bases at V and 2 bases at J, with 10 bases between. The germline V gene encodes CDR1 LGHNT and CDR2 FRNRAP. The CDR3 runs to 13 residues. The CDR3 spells CASGWGVNTEAFF. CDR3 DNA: TGTGCTAGTGGCTGGGGGGTAAACACTGAAGCTTTCTTT.

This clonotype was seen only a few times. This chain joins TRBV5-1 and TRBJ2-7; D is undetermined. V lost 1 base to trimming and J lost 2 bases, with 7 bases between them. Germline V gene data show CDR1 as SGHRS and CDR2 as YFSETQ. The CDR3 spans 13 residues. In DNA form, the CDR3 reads TGCGCCAGCAGCTTGAGTAGCACCTACGAGCAGTACTTC. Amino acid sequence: CASSLSSTYEQYF.

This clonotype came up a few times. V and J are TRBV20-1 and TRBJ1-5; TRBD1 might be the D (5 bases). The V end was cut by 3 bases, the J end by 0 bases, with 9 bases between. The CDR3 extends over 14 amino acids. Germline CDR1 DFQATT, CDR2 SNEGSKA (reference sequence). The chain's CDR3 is CSARGTTSNQPQHF. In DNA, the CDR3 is TGCAGTGCTAGGGGGACTACTAGCAATCAGCCCCAGCATTTT.

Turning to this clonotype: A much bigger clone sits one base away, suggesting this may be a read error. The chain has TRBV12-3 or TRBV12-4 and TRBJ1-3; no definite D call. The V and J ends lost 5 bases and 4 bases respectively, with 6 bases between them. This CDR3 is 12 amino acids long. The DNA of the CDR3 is TGTGCCAGCAGTCCTGTCGGAAACACCATATATTTT. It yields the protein CASSPVGNTIYF.

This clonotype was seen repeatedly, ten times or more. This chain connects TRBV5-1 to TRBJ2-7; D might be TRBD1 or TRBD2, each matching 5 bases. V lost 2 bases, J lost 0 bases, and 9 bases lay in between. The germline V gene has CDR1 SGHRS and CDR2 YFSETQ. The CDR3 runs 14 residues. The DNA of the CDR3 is TGCGCCAGCAGCTTAGGGACGGACTCCTACGAGCAGTACTTC. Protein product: CASSLGTDSYEQYF. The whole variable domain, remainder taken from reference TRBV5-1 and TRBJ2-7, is KAGVTQTPRYLIKTRGQQVTLSCSPISGHRSVSWYQQTPGQGLQFLFEYFSETQRNKGNFPGRFSGRQFSNSRSEMNVSTLELGDSALYLCASSLGTDSYEQYFGPGTRLTVT.